Reported below is one T cell receptor (beta chain). The source of the sample is a study of blood T cell repertoires in COVID-19. Profiled with immunoSEQ multiplex PCR; TCRdb holds only in-frame clones, not every one. The sample yields 150,000 or so clones, 84% seen once. CDR1 MNHEY and CDR2 SVGAGI come from the germline V gene. The CDR3 has 15 amino acids. Trimming took off 1 base at V and 0 bases at J, with 9 bases between the two ends. Participants reported their clinical history, and cohort assignment relied on those reports. This clonotype originated in a woman between 50 and 59 years old who had been exposed to COVID-19. The genes are TRBV6-5 and TRBJ1-1, with D possibly being TRBD1 (6 bases). Sequencing input: PBMCs or T cells enriched from blood (not recorded which). The CDR3 here is CASSYLDRLNTEAFF. Written as DNA, the CDR3 is TGTGCCAGCAGTTACTTGGACAGATTGAACACTGAAGCTTTCTTT.